This TCR beta chain was captured by sequencing in a study of T cell responses to AZD1222 COVID-19 vaccine. On the study more broadly: Second-dose intervals near 4 or 12 weeks were combined.

This CDR3 has 16 residues. Per the germline V gene, CDR1 is GTSNPN and CDR2 is SVGIG (reference sequence). V shed 0 bases, J shed 2 bases, and the junction held 8 bases outside the gene matches. The method was immunoSEQ multiplex PCR; TCRdb's version includes in-frame clones alone and lacks a portion of them. Among some 130,000 clones, 75% to 95% were seen once, and the ten largest hold less than 8.5%. V and J are TRBV30 and TRBJ1-1, with 8 bases that match TRBD1. This receptor was taken from an adult in good health. The starting material was peripheral blood, obtained on day 0 of AZD1222 vaccination. The CDR3 nucleotides read TGTGCCTGGAGTGTAAATCTCGGACAGGGTAACACTGAAGCTTTCTTT. This gives the protein CAWSVNLGQGNTEAFF. Looking up the rest from reference TRBV30 and TRBJ1-1 gives the full variable domain: SQTIHQWPATLVQPVGSPLSLECTVEGTSNPNLYWYRQAAGRGLQLLFYSVGIGQISSEVPQNLSASRPQDRQFILSSKKLLLSDSGFYLCAWSVNLGQGNTEAFFGQGTRLTVV.